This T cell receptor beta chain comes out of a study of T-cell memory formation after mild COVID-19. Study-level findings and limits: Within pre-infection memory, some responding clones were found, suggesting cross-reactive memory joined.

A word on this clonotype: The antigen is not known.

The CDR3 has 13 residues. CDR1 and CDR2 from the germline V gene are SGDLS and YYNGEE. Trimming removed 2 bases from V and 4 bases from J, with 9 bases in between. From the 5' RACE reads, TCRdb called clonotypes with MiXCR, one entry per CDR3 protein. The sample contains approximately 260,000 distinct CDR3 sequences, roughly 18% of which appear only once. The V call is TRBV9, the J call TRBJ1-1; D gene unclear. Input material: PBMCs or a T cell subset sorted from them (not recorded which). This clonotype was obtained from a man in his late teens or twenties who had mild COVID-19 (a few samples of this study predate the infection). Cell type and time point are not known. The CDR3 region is CASSVGELTEAFF. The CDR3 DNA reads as TGTGCCAGCAGCGTTGGTGAACTCACTGAAGCTTTCTTT.